The clone carrying this T cell receptor beta chain was counted at least ten times. Per the germline V gene, CDR1 is SQVTM and CDR2 is ANQGSEA. CDR3 size: 14 residues. V lost 6 bases, J lost 4 bases, and 10 bases stayed unmatched. In TCRdb, the RT-PCR reads were re-called with MiXCR into one record per CDR3 protein. The table includes about 960,000 distinct CDR3 sequences, about a sixth detected once. This entry belongs to a study of patients and donors after allogeneic stem cell transplantation. This TCR derives from a human donor who was either an allogeneic HSCT recipient or a stem cell or donor lymphocyte infusion donor (not recorded which). It is not recorded whose cells these are; they may come from a transplant donor. V and J are TRBV29-1 and TRBJ1-1, with 8 bases matching TRBD1. Input material: blood, either unsorted or a sorted T cell fraction (not recorded which). CDR3: CSVGRGQEGTEAFF. CDR3 DNA: TGCAGCGTGGGCAGGGGGCAGGAGGGCACTGAAGCTTTCTTT.